Here is one TCR beta chain with its context. The data were obtained in a study of blood T cell repertoires in COVID-19. Study overall: COVID-19 samples, acute and convalescent, were from the United States, Italy and Spain. T cells, B-cell-depleted T cells, or PBMCs provided the cDNA or gDNA that served as material.

The germline gives CDR1 SGHDT, CDR2 YYEEEE. J lost 5 bases, V lost 1 base, and 5 bases had no gene match. There are 14 residues in the CDR3. Clones were sequenced by immunoSEQ multiplex PCR, and TCRdb holds only the in-frame ones, with some missing. The table shows some 150,000 clones, with roughly nine tenths occurring only once. The receptor comes from a woman aged 55-69 years with COVID-19, enrolled during active disease. The chain is built from TRBV5-6 and TRBJ2-5; 7 nucleotides agree with TRBD2. Source material: peripheral blood. In nucleotides, the CDR3 is TGTGCCAGCAGCTTGACGGGGAGGGAGGAGACCCAGTACTTC. It specifies CASSLTGREETQYF.